Here is one T cell receptor (beta chain) with its context. The target antigen is unknown. Primers: 60 Vbeta forward and 13 Jbeta reverse. The method was immunoSEQ multiplex PCR; TCRdb's version includes in-frame clones alone and lacks a portion of them. The data contain about 190,000 clones, approximately 84% of them singletons. This record comes from a study of cytomegalovirus exposure and HLA in healthy donors. Study-level results: Segments of the TCR beta V type were, in most cases, productive about 90% or about 30% of the time in an earlier analysis.

The V gene's germline CDR1 is SGHDT and CDR2 YYEEEE. There are 13 residues in the CDR3. The V end was cut by 0 bases, the J end by 7 bases, with 8 bases between. The sequence was obtained from a man in his forties or fifties in good health and CMV-seronegative. The chain employs TRBV5-6 and TRBJ1-5; D gene unclear. The specimen sequenced was PBMCs. The CDR3 reads CASSLGEEQPQHF. CDR3 bases: TGTGCCAGCAGCTTGGGGGAGGAGCAGCCCCAGCATTTT. The whole variable domain, filled in from reference TRBV5-6 and TRBJ1-5, reads DAGVTQSPTHLIKTRGQQVTLRCSPKSGHDTVSWYQQALGQGPQFIFQYYEEEERQRGNFPDRFSGHQFPNYSSELNVNALLLGDSALYLCASSLGEEQPQHFGDGTRLSIL.